One sample yielded the 4 T cell receptor beta chains listed below, sequenced in a study of T cell responses to AZD1222 COVID-19 vaccine. The method was immunoSEQ multiplex PCR; TCRdb's version includes in-frame clones alone and lacks a portion of them. The table includes more than 70,000 clones, around 86% detected once. The starting material was peripheral blood, obtained on day 0 of AZD1222 vaccination. These receptor sequences come from an adult in good health.

The gene calls are TRBV30 and TRBJ2-5; 7 bases fit TRBD1. This CDR3 spans 14 amino acids. The germline V gene has CDR1 GTSNPN and CDR2 SVGIG (reference sequence). V lost 1 base, J lost 5 bases, and 7 bases stayed unmatched. CDR3 DNA sequence: TGTGCCTGGAGTGCACACAGGGGAAGCGAGACCCAGTACTTC. Its translation: CAWSAHRGSETQYF.

This clone showed up just once. The chain couples TRBV9 to TRBJ2-1, with TRBD2 identical over 14 bases. Per the germline V gene, CDR1 is SGDLS and CDR2 is YYNGEE. Trimming cost V 0 bases and J 7 bases; bases outside gene matches: 12. The CDR3 is 19 residues long. CDR3 sequence (DNA): TGTGCCAGCAGCGTAGAACCCGGGGGGACTAGCGGGAGAGGGAATGAGCAGTTCTTC. Encoded protein: CASSVEPGGTSGRGNEQFF.

CDR3 sequence: CASSPNIGGVDTGELFF. The CDR3 DNA sequence: TGTGCCAGCAGCCCTAATATTGGGGGGGTCGACACCGGGGAGCTGTTTTTT. The V gene is TRBV7-2, the J gene TRBJ2-2, with TRBD2 matching 7 bases. Germline values: CDR1 SGHTA, CDR2 FQGNSA. V shed 5 bases, J shed 3 bases, and the junction held 12 bases outside the gene matches. CDR3 size: 17 residues.

This rearrangement joins TRBV15 to TRBJ1-1; the match to TRBD1 covers 12 bases. The CDR3 is 15 amino acids. Germline trimming cut 4 bases from V and 10 bases from J; bases unmatched to any gene: 10. Per germline, CDR1 LNHNV and CDR2 YYDKDF (reference sequence). The CDR3 bases are TGTGCCACCAGCATACCGGGACAGGGGGCTTTTGGAGCTTTCTTT. It yields the protein CATSIPGQGAFGAFF.